The source of this T cell receptor (beta chain) is a study of blood T cells in healthy people across ages. Through a sample-barcoded 5' primer and a J-beta primer mix, a second PCR was run for about 6 to 12 cycles. A single record per CDR3 protein comes from TCRdb applying MiXCR to the 5' RACE reads. The table records over 700,000 distinct CDR3 sequences, approximately 25% of them present only once. V gave up 9 bases and J gave up 8 bases; unmatched junction bases: 3. The CDR3 is 13 amino acids. Germline CDR1 is ENHRY and CDR2 is SYGVKD. The same sample was also used in a study of T cells of mothers and their children.

Source material: blood. V gene TRBV10-3 combines with J gene TRBJ1-6, with 11 bases that match TRBD1. This clonotype was sampled from a boy aged 10-17 years in good health. The CDR3 region is CAIQGQGDSPLHF. CDR3 DNA: TGTGCCATTCAGGGACAGGGGGATTCACCCCTCCACTTT.